A single sample is the source of the 20 T cell receptor beta chains below, sequenced in a study of cytomegalovirus exposure and HLA in healthy donors. Primers for the PCR totalled 60 Vbeta and 13 Jbeta. Data came from immunoSEQ multiplex PCR; TCRdb stores just in-frame clones and leaves some out. The sample carries approximately 140,000 clones, roughly 79% recorded once. The sample was PBMCs. The source is a woman aged 40 to 50 in good health and CMV-seronegative.

This clone was seen a single time. V is TRBV11-2 and J is TRBJ1-4; possible D gene TRBD1, 5 bases. Germline loops: CDR1 SGHAT, CDR2 FQNNGV. V lost 4 bases and J 8 bases, leaving 20 bases between the germline ends. The length of the CDR3 is 16 residues. In DNA form, the CDR3 reads TGTGCCAGCAGCTCGGGACTGCCGATTAAACAAGAAAAACTGTTTTTT. Its protein product is CASSSGLPIKQEKLFF.

The chain uses TRBV6-5 and TRBJ2-1; D possibly corresponds to TRBD2 (5 bases). The CDR3 covers 16 residues. V was trimmed by 0 bases and J by 0 bases, leaving 9 bases between them. Germline V CDR1 and CDR2: MNHEY, SVGAGI. CDR3 sequence reads: CASSYSRGSSYNEQFF. For the CDR3, the DNA is TGTGCCAGCAGTTACTCGAGAGGGAGCTCCTACAATGAGCAGTTCTTC.

Worth noting for this clone: One end of the junction fails to match germline, which may point to a read error. The chain uses TRBV7-9 and TRBJ1-2; possible D gene TRBD1, 6 bases. The CDR3 runs to 14 residues. Germline-derived CDR1 and CDR2 are SEHNR and FQNEAQ (reference sequence). CDR3 DNA sequence: TGTTCCAGCAGCTTAGGGACATATAACTATGGCTACACCTTC. It is translated as CSSSLGTYNYGYTF.

The chain combines TRBV7-9 with TRBJ1-2; 9 bases agree with TRBD1. Germline CDR1 SEHNR, CDR2 FQNEAQ (reference sequence). The V gene end was trimmed by 5 bases and the J gene end by 8 bases; junction bases not matched to a gene: 9. The CDR3 spans 14 residues. The CDR3 region is CASSLPGTGNGYTF. As DNA, the CDR3 is TGTGCCAGCAGCCTCCCCGGGACAGGGAACGGCTACACCTTC.

This rearrangement joins TRBV5-1 to TRBJ1-1; no clear D. V gave up 2 bases and J gave up 6 bases, with 14 bases separating them. In germline, CDR1 is SGHRS, CDR2 YFSETQ. This CDR3 has 14 amino acids. The CDR3 region has the DNA TGCGCCAGCAGCTTTGGGCATGGGTCGCCTGAAGCTTTCTTT. This sequence encodes CASSFGHGSPEAFF.

The rearrangement uses TRBV19 and TRBJ2-3, with 10 bases identical to TRBD1. The CDR3 is made up of 15 amino acids. Germline assignment: CDR1 LNHDA and CDR2 SQIVND (reference sequence). Trimming took 7 bases from V and 4 from J; bases not matched to a gene: 8. CDR3 sequence: CASTTGQGNPDTQYF. The CDR3 region has the DNA TGTGCCAGTACTACGGGACAGGGGAATCCAGATACGCAGTATTTT.

This CDR3 is CASSRLGGGSTEAFF. CDR3 coding DNA: TGTGCCAGCAGCAGGTTGGGAGGGGGGAGTACTGAAGCTTTCTTT. This chain connects TRBV21-1 to TRBJ1-1. TRBV21-1 is tagged as a pseudogene. This CDR3 comprises 15 residues.

The chain couples TRBV9 to TRBJ2-3; 12 positions agree with TRBD2. The ends lost 4 bases at V and 7 bases at J; junction bases unmatched: 10. Germline V gives CDR1 SGDLS, CDR2 YYNGEE. The CDR3 length is 16 residues. The CDR3 spells CASSPGLAGSGNTQYF. CDR3 DNA: TGTGCCAGCAGCCCAGGACTAGCGGGGAGCGGGAATACGCAGTATTTT.

V and J are TRBV7-9 and TRBJ1-2; D gene unclear. CDR1 SEHNR and CDR2 FQNEAQ come from the germline V gene (reference sequence). V lost 5 bases to trimming and J lost 3 bases, with 10 bases between them. The CDR3 spans 13 residues. CDR3 protein: CASSPSQDYGYTF. In DNA, the CDR3 is TGTGCCAGCAGCCCGAGTCAGGACTATGGCTACACCTTC.

This sequence joins TRBV4-1 and TRBJ2-5; TRBD2 matches at 8 bases. The V gene's germline CDR1 is MGHRA and CDR2 YSYEKL. The CDR3 loop spans 15 amino acids. V was pared by 1 base and J by 4 bases, with 5 bases of the junction left unmatched. CDR3 sequence reads: CASSQVGGAVETQYF. The CDR3 coding sequence is TGCGCCAGCAGCCAAGTCGGGGGGGCCGTAGAGACCCAGTACTTC.

The chain joins TRBV27 to TRBJ1-2; 8 nucleotides agree with TRBD1. Germline CDR1 and CDR2: MNHEY and SMNVEV (reference sequence). V shed 5 bases and J 3 bases; nucleotides not matched to a gene: 5. This CDR3 has 14 amino acids. The CDR3, as DNA: TGTGCCAGCAGTACCGGACAGGGTCACTATGGCTACACCTTC. Translating it yields CASSTGQGHYGYTF.

The chain carries TRBV28 and TRBJ1-1; D unclear. The CDR3 extends over 12 amino acids. CDR1 and CDR2 (germline): MDHEN, SYDVKM. Trimming removed 6 bases from V and 11 bases from J, with 16 bases in between. The CDR3 DNA reads as TGTGCCAGCAGCCCGATCCAAGGAGCGGCTTTCTTT. It yields the protein CASSPIQGAAFF.

The V call is TRBV2, the J call TRBJ1-1; possible D gene TRBD1, 6 bases. V lost 4 bases, J lost 1 base, and 22 bases lay in between. CDR1 is SNHLY and CDR2 is FYNNEI in the germline V gene. CDR3 length equals 18 residues. CDR3 amino acids: CASSGGGQGNLWNTEAFF. CDR3 DNA sequence: TGTGCCAGCAGTGGGGGGGGGCAGGGAAATTTATGGAACACTGAAGCTTTCTTT.

The chain uses TRBV30 and TRBJ2-2; TRBD2 might be the D (5 bases). This CDR3 region has 14 residues. Trimming shortened V by 2 bases and J by 6 bases, and 13 bases separated the two germline ends. Germline assignment: CDR1 GTSNPN and CDR2 SVGIG (reference sequence). The CDR3 is CAWSLRGSAGELFF. The CDR3 nucleotides are TGTGCCTGGAGTCTCCGCGGGTCCGCCGGGGAGCTGTTTTTT.

The gene calls are TRBV6-5 and TRBJ2-3; D uncertain. Germline V gives CDR1 MNHEY, CDR2 SVGAGI. The V and J ends lost 3 bases and 0 bases respectively, with 10 bases between them. This CDR3 is built from 15 residues. The CDR3 region is CASSYDLSSTDTQYF. CDR3 DNA: TGTGCCAGCAGTTATGACTTATCTAGCACAGATACGCAGTATTTT.

Notes on this clone: The junction shows a germline mismatch at one end, possibly a read error. V gene TRBV27 combines with J gene TRBJ2-6, with 8 nucleotides matching TRBD1. The length of the CDR3 is 15 residues. CDR1 is MNHEY and CDR2 is SMNVEV in the germline V gene (reference sequence). The CDR3 bases are TGTGCCAGCACCCGGACAGGGTACGGGGCCAACGGCCTGACTTTC. Its protein is CASTRTGYGANGLTF.

The gene calls are TRBV9 and TRBJ2-2; 8 bases fit TRBD2. The CDR3 has 14 amino acids. CDR1 SGDLS and CDR2 YYNGEE come from the germline V gene. Trimming at V came to 4 bases and at J to 8 bases, leaving 7 bases not matched to a gene. CDR3 protein: CASSPSGSRGELFF. CDR3 DNA: TGTGCCAGCAGCCCAAGCGGGAGTAGGGGGGAGCTGTTTTTT.

The chain combines TRBV7-3 with TRBJ2-7, with 7 bases matching TRBD1. Trimming at V came to 5 bases and at J to 0 bases, leaving 10 bases not matched to a gene. The CDR3 runs to 16 residues. Germline assignment: CDR1 SGHTA and CDR2 FQGTGA. The CDR3 sequence is CASSRTIDRDSYEQYF. The CDR3 bases are TGTGCCAGCAGCCGTACGATCGACAGGGACTCCTACGAGCAGTACTTC.

This chain links TRBV6-5 with TRBJ1-2; 7 nucleotides agree with TRBD1. The V gene's germline CDR1 is MNHEY and CDR2 SVGAGI. The ends lost 5 bases at V and 4 bases at J; junction bases unmatched: 7. The CDR3 is 14 amino acids. The CDR3 DNA reads as TGTGCCAGCAGTCCCGACAGGGACGGCTATGGCTACACCTTC. Protein product: CASSPDRDGYGYTF.

The chain links TRBV30 to TRBJ2-7, with 7 bases that match TRBD1. This CDR3 is built from 12 residues. Trimming removed 5 bases from V and 3 bases from J; junction bases left unmatched: 4. Germline V gives CDR1 GTSNPN, CDR2 SVGIG (reference sequence). The CDR3 sequence: CAWLRQGYEQYF. As DNA, the CDR3 is TGTGCCTGGCTAAGACAGGGCTACGAGCAGTACTTC.